This entry lists 17 T cell receptor beta chains sequenced from one sample in a study of Ad26.COV2.S vaccination and SARS-CoV-2 variants (dated by TCRdb to 2020 to 2022). Libraries were constructed by the immunoSEQ multiplex PCR assay. The source is immuneACCESS, and TCRdb retained only in-frame sequences with V and J called. Part of the clones is not carried over; for the studies checked, unresolved V genes explain less than half of this, and the remainder is unexplained. The sample includes approximately 400,000 clones, with around 84% observed a single time. Together, the top ten hold 3.3% of the sample. The sample's treatment or condition label, decoded: 15 to 20 received Ad26.COV2.S at low or high dose, single or two shots; 5 received placebo; per-sample allocation not given. Repertoires of vaccine and placebo recipients were sequenced from samples taken on day 63 after the first injection.

The input for sequencing was peripheral blood, taken in a trial of Ad26.COV2.S vaccine versus placebo. These TCRs come from a person between 18 and 60 years old who received the Ad26.COV2.S COVID-19 vaccine or a placebo.

The chain is built from TRBV27 and TRBJ2-1, with 7 positions matching TRBD2. Germline lookup yields CDR1 MNHEY and CDR2 SMNVEV (reference sequence). Trimming took 8 bases from V and 2 from J; bases not matched to a gene: 6. CDR3 length: 14 residues. CDR3 DNA: TGTGCCAGCTCCAGACTAGCCCCCTACAATGAGCAGTTCTTC. It specifies CASSRLAPYNEQFF.

The chain uses TRBV11-2 and TRBJ2-3, with D unresolved. The CDR3 runs 15 residues. The germline V gene encodes CDR1 SGHAT and CDR2 FQNNGV. V was shortened by 3 bases and J by 0 bases, with 10 bases between the two germline ends. This CDR3 reads CASSFRAQSTDTQYF. As DNA, the CDR3 is TGTGCCAGCAGCTTCCGGGCCCAGAGCACAGATACGCAGTATTTT. The full variable domain, in which reference TRBV11-2 and TRBJ2-3 provide the parts outside the CDR3, is EAGVAQSPRYKIIEKRQSVAFWCNPISGHATLYWYQQILGQGPKLLIQFQNNGVVDDSQLPKDRFSAERLKGVDSTLKIQPAKLEDSAVYLCASSFRAQSTDTQYFGPGTRLTVL.

The CDR3 spells CASSQDRGAYNEQFF. CDR3 bases: TGTGCCAGCAGCCAAGACAGGGGGGCCTACAATGAGCAGTTCTTC. The chain is built from TRBV3-1 (or the pseudogene TRBV3-2) and TRBJ2-1; maybe TRBD1 (7 bases). The CDR3 is 15 residues long. Germline loops: CDR1 LGHDT, CDR2 YNNKEL (reference sequence). The V end lost 0 bases, the J end lost 2 bases, and 8 bases lay between the germline ends.

The V call is TRBV10-1, the J call TRBJ2-1; 8 bases are shared with TRBD2. Trimming took 0 bases from V and 4 from J; bases not matched to a gene: 5. Germline CDR1 and CDR2: WNHNN and SYGVQD (reference sequence). The CDR3 extends over 16 amino acids. The CDR3 region has the DNA TGCGCCAGCAGTGAGTCGAGGTTAGCGGGGTACAATGAGCAGTTCTTC. Protein product: CASSESRLAGYNEQFF.

The CDR3 DNA follows: TGTGCCTGGAGTAGAGTCCAGCCAGATACGCAGTATTTT. Translation: CAWSRVQPDTQYF. The rearrangement joins TRBV30 to TRBJ2-3; D is uncertain. Trimming stripped 2 bases from V and 4 bases from J, with 10 bases between. The CDR3 is 13 amino acids. The germline V gene has CDR1 GTSNPN and CDR2 SVGIG (reference sequence).

The rearrangement uses TRBV6-5 and TRBJ2-2; D gene uncertain. The V gene's germline CDR1 is MNHEY and CDR2 SVGAGI. Trimming stripped 6 bases from V and 7 bases from J, with 12 bases between. There are 13 residues in the CDR3. The CDR3 is CASSLVRNGELFF. CDR3 nucleotide sequence: TGTGCCAGCAGCCTTGTCAGGAACGGGGAGCTGTTTTTT.

The V call is TRBV6-5, the J call TRBJ1-2; 8 nucleotides match TRBD1. The CDR3 sequence is 15 residues long. Trimming removed 0 bases from V and 3 bases from J; junction bases left unmatched: 3. Germline values: CDR1 MNHEY, CDR2 SVGAGI. Written as DNA, the CDR3 is TGTGCCAGCAGTTACTCGACGGACAGGGACTATGGCTACACCTTC. This sequence encodes CASSYSTDRDYGYTF.

The chain recombines TRBV6-1 with TRBJ1-3; 9 bases fit TRBD1. Germline loops: CDR1 MNHNS, CDR2 SASEGT. The J segment lost 6 bases and the V segment lost 3 bases, leaving 9 bases of the junction unmatched. The CDR3 is 16 amino acids. CDR3 nucleotide sequence: TGTGCCAGCAGTGAGCACGGGGACAGGGTAACAAACACCATATATTTT. The encoded protein is CASSEHGDRVTNTIYF.

Only a few counts were recorded for this clone. This chain uses TRBV4-3 with TRBJ1-6; D not resolved. The ends were cut back, 0 bases at V and 2 bases at J, with 20 bases in the middle. CDR3 length: 20 residues. Germline V gene lookup returns CDR1 LGHNA and CDR2 YSLEER. The CDR3 sequence is CASSQERITYGETYNSPLHF. The CDR3 nucleotides are TGCGCCAGCAGCCAAGAAAGAATTACCTACGGTGAAACCTATAATTCACCCCTCCACTTT.

The chain has TRBV3-1 (or the pseudogene TRBV3-2) and TRBJ2-1; D gene uncertain. This CDR3 contains 12 residues. V was trimmed by 7 bases and J by 6 bases, leaving 10 bases between them. From germline, CDR1 is LGHDT and CDR2 YNNKEL (reference sequence). CDR3 sequence: CASNPSSNEQFF. DNA of the CDR3: TGTGCCAGCAACCCCTCTAGCAATGAGCAGTTCTTC.

The rearrangement joins TRBV28 to TRBJ2-7, with 8 positions matching TRBD2. V lost 5 bases, J lost 4 bases, and 13 bases stayed unmatched. This CDR3 region has 16 residues. Germline CDR1 reads MDHEN; CDR2 reads SYDVKM. CDR3 sequence reads: CASSQMPSGPTYEQYF. The CDR3 nucleotides read TGTGCCAGCAGTCAAATGCCTAGCGGGCCAACTTACGAGCAGTACTTC.

This clone occurred once. This rearrangement joins TRBV2 to TRBJ2-7; D is possibly TRBD1 (5 bases). The CDR3 covers 16 residues. V gave up 0 bases and J gave up 6 bases, with 18 bases separating them. Germline CDR1 reads SNHLY; CDR2 reads FYNNEI. The CDR3 sequence is CASSEARTPSAGEQYF. DNA of the CDR3: TGTGCCAGCAGTGAAGCGAGGACACCTTCTGCTGGCGAGCAGTACTTC.

The chain has TRBV7-9 and TRBJ1-5; 9 bases match TRBD1. Germline V gene sequence: CDR1 SEHNR, CDR2 FQNEAQ (reference sequence). V dropped 3 bases and J dropped 5; count of bases not matched to a gene: 5. The CDR3 is 15 residues long. The CDR3 DNA follows: TGTGCCAGCAGCTTTGGGACAGGGAACGATCAGCCCCAGCATTTT. This sequence encodes CASSFGTGNDQPQHF.

J is TRBJ2-1 and V is TRBV28, with 9 bases lining up with TRBD1. V was pared by 6 bases and J by 7 bases, with 13 bases of the junction left unmatched. CDR1 and CDR2 (germline): MDHEN, SYDVKM. CDR3 length equals 16 residues. CDR3 amino acids: CASSRSGTGTSNEQFF. CDR3 nucleotides: TGTGCCAGCAGCCGCTCCGGGACAGGGACGAGTAATGAGCAGTTCTTC.

The V gene is TRBV6-2 or TRBV6-3, the J gene TRBJ1-1, with no clear D. The CDR3 consists of 13 residues. The germline gives CDR1 MNHEY, CDR2 SVGEGT. With 0 bases removed from V and 4 bases from J, the gap between germline ends came to 6 bases. CDR3 coding DNA: TGTGCCAGCAGTTACTCGGGGTTCACTGAAGCTTTCTTT. This sequence encodes CASSYSGFTEAFF.

The genes are TRBV10-2 and TRBJ2-5, with 8 bases aligning to TRBD2. The CDR3 consists of 16 residues. Trimming at V came to 8 bases and at J to 6 bases, leaving 17 bases not matched to a gene. The germline V gene encodes CDR1 WSHSY and CDR2 SAAADI. The CDR3 is CASGGGREDLGKTQYF. The CDR3 DNA reads TGCGCCAGCGGAGGGGGGCGGGAGGACCTAGGGAAGACCCAGTACTTC.

V and J are TRBV9 and TRBJ2-2; 8 positions agree with TRBD2. Germline values: CDR1 SGDLS, CDR2 YYNGEE. V gave up 1 base and J gave up 3 bases; unmatched junction bases: 5. This CDR3 region has 16 residues. The CDR3 reads CASSVHSGSYTGELFF. Written as DNA, the CDR3 is TGTGCCAGCAGCGTACACAGCGGGAGTTACACCGGGGAGCTGTTTTTT.